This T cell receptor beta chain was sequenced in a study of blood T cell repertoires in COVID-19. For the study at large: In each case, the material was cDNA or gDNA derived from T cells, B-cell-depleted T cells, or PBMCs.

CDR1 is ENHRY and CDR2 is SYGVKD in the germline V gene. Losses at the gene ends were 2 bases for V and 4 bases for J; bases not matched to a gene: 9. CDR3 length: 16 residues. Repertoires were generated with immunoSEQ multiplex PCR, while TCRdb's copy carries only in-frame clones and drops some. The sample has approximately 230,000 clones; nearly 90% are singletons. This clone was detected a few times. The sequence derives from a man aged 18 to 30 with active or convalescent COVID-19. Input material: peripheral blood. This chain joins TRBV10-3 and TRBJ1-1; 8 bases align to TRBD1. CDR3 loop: CAISEIRTGSGTEAFF. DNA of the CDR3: TGTGCCATCAGTGAGATAAGGACAGGGTCTGGCACTGAAGCTTTCTTT.